This TCR beta chain was identified in a study of beta chain features in type 1 diabetes. Findings and caveats of the study: Moderately but significantly shorter TCRB CDR3s were found in Type 1 diabetes patients in all four CD4+ subsets. Fewer junction insertions and more nucleotide deletions appeared in type 1 diabetes patients.

With regard to this clone: What it binds is unknown.

Purity exceeded 95% in all sorted populations. Expressed TCRB transcripts were sequenced after all isolated RNA was converted to cDNA. The data were produced by immunoSEQ multiplex PCR, yet TCRdb's version contains in-frame clones alone and is incomplete. Of about 930,000 clones in the sample, roughly 15% are singletons; the top ten hold 0.02% to 0.025%. The ends were cut back, 6 bases at V and 11 bases at J, with 12 bases in the middle. The CDR3 loop spans 10 amino acids. Germline V gives CDR1 DFQATT, CDR2 SNEGSKA (reference sequence). The V call is TRBV20-1, the J call TRBJ2-3; D not resolved. Sequenced input: naive CD4+ T cells from blood. This receptor was identified in a woman under 30 in good health. The CDR3 DNA follows: TGCAGTGCACCCTCAGAGTTGCAGTATTTT. This sequence encodes CSAPSELQYF.